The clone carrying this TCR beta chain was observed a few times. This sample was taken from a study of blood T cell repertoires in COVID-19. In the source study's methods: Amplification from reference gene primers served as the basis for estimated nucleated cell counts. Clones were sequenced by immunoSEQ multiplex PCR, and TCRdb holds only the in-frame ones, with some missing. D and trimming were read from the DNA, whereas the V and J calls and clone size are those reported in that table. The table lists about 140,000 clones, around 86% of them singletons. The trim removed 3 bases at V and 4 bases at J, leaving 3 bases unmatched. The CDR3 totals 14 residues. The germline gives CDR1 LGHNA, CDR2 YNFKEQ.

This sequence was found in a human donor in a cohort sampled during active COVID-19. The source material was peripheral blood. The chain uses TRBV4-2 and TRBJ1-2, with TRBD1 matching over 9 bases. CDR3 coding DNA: TGTGCCAGCAGCCAGCGGGACAGGGCCTATGGCTACACCTTC. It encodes CASSQRDRAYGYTF.